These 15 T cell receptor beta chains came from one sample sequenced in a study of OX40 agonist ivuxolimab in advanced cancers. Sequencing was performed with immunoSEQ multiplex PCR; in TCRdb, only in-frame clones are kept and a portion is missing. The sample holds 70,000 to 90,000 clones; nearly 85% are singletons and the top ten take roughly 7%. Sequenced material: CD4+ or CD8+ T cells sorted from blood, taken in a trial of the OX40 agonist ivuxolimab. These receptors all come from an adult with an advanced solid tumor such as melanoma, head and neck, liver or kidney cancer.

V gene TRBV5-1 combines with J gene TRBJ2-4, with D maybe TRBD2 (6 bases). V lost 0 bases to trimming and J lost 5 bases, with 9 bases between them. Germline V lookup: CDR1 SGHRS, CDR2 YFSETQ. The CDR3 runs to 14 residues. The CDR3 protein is CASSLEAGQNIQYF. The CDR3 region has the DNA TGCGCCAGCAGCTTGGAGGCGGGACAAAACATTCAGTACTTC.

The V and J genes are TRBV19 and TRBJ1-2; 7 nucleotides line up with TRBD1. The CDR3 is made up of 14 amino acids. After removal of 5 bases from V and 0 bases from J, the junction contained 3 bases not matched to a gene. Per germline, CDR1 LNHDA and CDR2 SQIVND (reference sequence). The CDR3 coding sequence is TGTGCCAGTAGTGTGGGACAGCCTAACTATGGCTACACCTTC. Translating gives CASSVGQPNYGYTF.

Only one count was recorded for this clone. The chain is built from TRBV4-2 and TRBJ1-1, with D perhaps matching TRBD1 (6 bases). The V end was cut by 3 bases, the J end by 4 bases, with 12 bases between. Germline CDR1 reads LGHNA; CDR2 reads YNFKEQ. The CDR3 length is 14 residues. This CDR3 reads CASSHRDIPTEAFF. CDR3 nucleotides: TGTGCCAGCAGCCATCGGGACATTCCCACTGAAGCTTTCTTT.

CDR3 loop: CASRPGPAPYEQYF. In nucleotides, the CDR3 is TGTGCCAGCAGGCCCGGCCCGGCCCCCTACGAGCAGTACTTC. This chain links TRBV27 with TRBJ2-7; D not certain. The CDR3 loop spans 14 amino acids. V lost 6 bases to trimming and J lost 2 bases, with 14 bases between them. The germline CDR1 and CDR2 sequences are MNHEY and SMNVEV (reference sequence).

CDR3 sequence reads: CASSHPTGNYGYTF. CDR3 bases: TGTGCCAGCAGCCACCCGACAGGCAACTATGGCTACACCTTC. This chain connects TRBV11-2 to TRBJ1-2; D may be TRBD1 (6 bases). Germline V gene data show CDR1 as SGHAT and CDR2 as FQNNGV. This CDR3 spans 14 amino acids. Trimming took off 5 bases at V and 2 bases at J, with 12 bases between the two ends.

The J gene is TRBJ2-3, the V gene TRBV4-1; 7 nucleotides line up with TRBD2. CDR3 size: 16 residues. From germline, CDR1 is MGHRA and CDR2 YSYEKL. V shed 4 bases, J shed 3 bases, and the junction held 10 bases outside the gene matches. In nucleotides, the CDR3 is TGCGCCAGCAGCCGTGGGGCTAGCGGCGGGACAGATACGCAGTATTTT. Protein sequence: CASSRGASGGTDTQYF.

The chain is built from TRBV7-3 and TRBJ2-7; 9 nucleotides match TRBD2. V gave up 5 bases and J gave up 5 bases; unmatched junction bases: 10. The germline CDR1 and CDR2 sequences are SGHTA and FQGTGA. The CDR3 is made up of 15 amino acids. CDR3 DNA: TGTGCCAGCAGCCTATACGGGACTAGCTTGAACGAGCAGTACTTC. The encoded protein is CASSLYGTSLNEQYF.

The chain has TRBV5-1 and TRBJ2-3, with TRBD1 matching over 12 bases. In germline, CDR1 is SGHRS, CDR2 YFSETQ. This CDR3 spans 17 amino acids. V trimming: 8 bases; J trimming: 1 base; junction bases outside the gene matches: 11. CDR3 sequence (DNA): TGCGCCAGTACGGGACAGGGGGCTCGGTGGGGCACAGATACGCAGTATTTT. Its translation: CASTGQGARWGTDTQYF.

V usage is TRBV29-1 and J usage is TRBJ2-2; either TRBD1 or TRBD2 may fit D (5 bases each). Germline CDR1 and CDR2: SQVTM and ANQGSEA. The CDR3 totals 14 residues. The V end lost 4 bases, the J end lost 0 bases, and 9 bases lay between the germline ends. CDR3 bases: TGCAGCGTTGTAGGGACGACGAACACCGGGGAGCTGTTTTTT. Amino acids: CSVVGTTNTGELFF.

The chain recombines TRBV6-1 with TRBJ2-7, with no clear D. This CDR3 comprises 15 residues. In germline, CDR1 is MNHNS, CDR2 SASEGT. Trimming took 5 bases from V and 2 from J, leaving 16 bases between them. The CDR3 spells CASSSMVGLAYEQYF. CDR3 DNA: TGTGCCAGCAGTTCCATGGTAGGGCTCGCCTACGAGCAGTACTTC.

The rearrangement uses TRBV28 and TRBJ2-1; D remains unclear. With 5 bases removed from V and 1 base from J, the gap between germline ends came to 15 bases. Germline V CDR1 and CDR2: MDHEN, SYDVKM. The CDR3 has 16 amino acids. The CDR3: CASSPHAASSYNEQFF. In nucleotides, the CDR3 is TGTGCCAGCAGTCCCCATGCGGCAAGTTCCTACAATGAGCAGTTCTTC.

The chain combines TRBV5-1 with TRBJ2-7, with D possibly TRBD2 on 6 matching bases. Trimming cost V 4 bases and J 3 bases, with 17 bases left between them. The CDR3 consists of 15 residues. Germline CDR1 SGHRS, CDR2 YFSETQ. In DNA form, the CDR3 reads TGCGCCAGCAGCACCAACCGGGGGACGGACTACGAGCAGTACTTC. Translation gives CASSTNRGTDYEQYF.

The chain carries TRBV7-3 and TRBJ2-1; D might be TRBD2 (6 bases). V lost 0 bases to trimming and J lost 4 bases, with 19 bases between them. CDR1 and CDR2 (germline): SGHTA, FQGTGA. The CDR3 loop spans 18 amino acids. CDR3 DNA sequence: TGTGCCAGCAGCTTAACGGTACGCGGGAAGGGTCTATACAATGAGCAGTTCTTC. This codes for CASSLTVRGKGLYNEQFF.

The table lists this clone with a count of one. CDR3 protein: CASSQEATNYGYTF. For the CDR3, the DNA is TGTGCCAGCTCACAAGAAGCCACTAACTATGGCTACACCTTC. This chain joins TRBV18 and TRBJ1-2; no firm D call. The CDR3 length is 14 residues. With 4 bases removed from V and 0 bases from J, the gap between germline ends came to 9 bases. The V gene's germline CDR1 is KGHSH and CDR2 LQKENI.

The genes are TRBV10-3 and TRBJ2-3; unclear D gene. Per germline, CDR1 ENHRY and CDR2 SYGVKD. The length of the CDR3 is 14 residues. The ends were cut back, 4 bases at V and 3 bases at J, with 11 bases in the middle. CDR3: CAISGSGQTDTQYF. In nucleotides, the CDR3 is TGTGCCATCAGTGGATCCGGGCAAACAGATACGCAGTATTTT.